This T cell receptor (beta chain) was recorded in a study of blood T cell repertoires in COVID-19. Assay used: immunoSEQ multiplex PCR; TCRdb lists only in-frame clones, some missing. The sample comprises about 200,000 clones, 80% to 90% of which are singletons, and more than 4.5% rests with the top ten. Germline values: CDR1 SGHTA, CDR2 FQGTGA. The CDR3 sequence is 16 residues long. V was clipped by 1 base and J by 3 bases, with 10 bases between them. Only one count was recorded for this clone. This TCR came from a woman in her 70s with active or convalescent COVID-19. The sequenced sample consisted of peripheral blood. The chain recombines TRBV7-3 with TRBJ2-6, with a possible D match to TRBD2 (5 bases). CDR3 protein: CASSLRGSGGANVLTF. CDR3 in DNA: TGTGCCAGCAGCTTAAGAGGGAGTGGTGGGGCCAACGTCCTGACTTTC.